The 9 T cell receptor beta chains presented below share a single source sample, sequenced in a study of shared clonotypes between healthy human individuals. The assay was immunoSEQ multiplex PCR, and TCRdb's table has in-frame clones only and misses some. The data show about 820,000 clones, with almost 95% seen just once and about 24% held by the top ten. CD45RO-negative cells were positively selected for CCR7, leaving out terminally differentiated effector memory CD45RA+ cells. The sequenced material came from naive CD8+ T cells sorted from blood. The source of these receptors is a young man in good health.

This chain connects TRBV7-5 to TRBJ2-7; whether TRBD2, the table's D call, matches the DNA was not checked. TRBV7-5 is a pseudogene segment. The length of the CDR3 is 13 residues. Here the CDR3 reads CASSMGGAYEQYF. CDR3 bases: TGTGCCAGCAGCATGGGAGGGGCCTACGAGCAGTACTTC.

The chain uses TRBV6-5 and TRBJ2-1, with D possibly matching TRBD2 (5 bases). Germline CDR1 is MNHEY and CDR2 is SVGAGI. V was shortened by 5 bases and J by 0 bases, with 8 bases between the two germline ends. CDR3 length: 14 residues. CDR3 sequence: CASSTAGSYNEQFF. The CDR3 nucleotides are TGTGCCAGCAGTACTGCGGGCTCCTACAATGAGCAGTTCTTC.

The J gene is TRBJ1-4, the V gene TRBV4-1; D is perhaps TRBD1 (6 bases). The CDR3 sequence is 15 residues long. Trimming took off 5 bases at V and 9 bases at J, with 19 bases between the two ends. CDR1 and CDR2 (germline): MGHRA, YSYEKL. CDR3 sequence: CASSTHTGGLQKLFF. The DNA of the CDR3 is TGCGCCAGCAGCACCCATACCGGGGGCCTCCAAAAACTGTTTTTT.

The chain combines TRBV29-1 with TRBJ2-1; D is unresolved. The CDR3 runs to 15 residues. The V gene lost 2 bases and the J gene lost 0 bases, with 11 bases spanning the gap. Germline CDR1 SQVTM, CDR2 ANQGSEA. The CDR3 reads CSVELRRSSYNEQFF. The DNA of the CDR3 is TGCAGCGTTGAACTACGGCGGAGCTCCTACAATGAGCAGTTCTTC.

The chain links TRBV5-1 to TRBJ2-7, with D hard to call. CDR3 length: 16 residues. Germline values: CDR1 SGHRS, CDR2 YFSETQ. Trimming stripped 4 bases from V and 5 bases from J, with 22 bases between. CDR3 nucleotide sequence: TGCGCCAGCAGCCTTGATCTCGGAGCCGCATCTGACGAGCAGTACTTC. It specifies CASSLDLGAASDEQYF. The full variable domain, its missing parts supplied by reference TRBV5-1 and TRBJ2-7, is KAGVTQTPRYLIKTRGQQVTLSCSPISGHRSVSWYQQTPGQGLQFLFEYFSETQRNKGNFPGRFSGRQFSNSRSEMNVSTLELGDSALYLCASSLDLGAASDEQYFGPGTRLTVT.

V and J are TRBV5-1 and TRBJ1-1; 8 bases agree with TRBD1. The CDR3 is 13 residues long. V was clipped by 4 bases and J by 7 bases; unmatched bases: 6. Germline V gene data show CDR1 as SGHRS and CDR2 as YFSETQ. The CDR3, as DNA: TGCGCCAGCAGCCTCGGACAGGGCGTTGAAGCTTTCTTT. Its translation is CASSLGQGVEAFF.

The rearrangement links TRBV7-2 to TRBJ2-7; possible D gene TRBD1, 6 bases. The CDR3 loop spans 19 amino acids. Trimming pared 1 base from V and 1 base from J, leaving 23 bases between. The germline V gene has CDR1 SGHTA and CDR2 FQGNSA. The DNA for the CDR3 is TGTGCCAGCAGCTTAGATTTTGGCACCATAGGGGGATGGTCCTACGAGCAGTACTTC. It encodes CASSLDFGTIGGWSYEQYF. The variable domain in full, with the rest retrieved from reference TRBV7-2 and TRBJ2-7, is GAGVSQSPSNKVTEKGKDVELRCDPISGHTALYWYRQSLGQGLEFLIYFQGNSAPDKSGLPSDRFSAERTGGSVSTLTIQRTQQEDSAVYLCASSLDFGTIGGWSYEQYFGPGTRLTVT.

The chain carries TRBV27 and TRBJ2-7, with D tentatively TRBD2 (6 bases). Germline V CDR1 and CDR2: MNHEY, SMNVEV (reference sequence). Trimming pared 10 bases from V and 6 bases from J, leaving 10 bases between. The CDR3 is 10 residues long. The CDR3 DNA is TGTGCCACCGGGAGACTCGAGCAGTACTTC. Translating it yields CATGRLEQYF.

The rearrangement uses TRBV18 and TRBJ2-1; D possibly corresponds to TRBD2 (5 bases). V lost 0 bases to trimming and J lost 0 bases, with 18 bases between them. The CDR3 consists of 19 residues. Germline V gives CDR1 KGHSH, CDR2 LQKENI. CDR3: CASSPPEPSGLSSYNEQFF. CDR3 coding DNA: TGTGCCAGCTCACCACCGGAACCAAGCGGATTGAGCTCCTACAATGAGCAGTTCTTC. The entire variable domain, with the rest obtained from reference TRBV18 and TRBJ2-1, is as follows: NAGVMQNPRHLVRRRGQEARLRCSPMKGHSHVYWYRQLPEEGLKFMVYLQKENIIDESGMPKERFSAEFPKEGPSILRIQQVVRGDSAAYFCASSPPEPSGLSSYNEQFFGPGTRLTVL.